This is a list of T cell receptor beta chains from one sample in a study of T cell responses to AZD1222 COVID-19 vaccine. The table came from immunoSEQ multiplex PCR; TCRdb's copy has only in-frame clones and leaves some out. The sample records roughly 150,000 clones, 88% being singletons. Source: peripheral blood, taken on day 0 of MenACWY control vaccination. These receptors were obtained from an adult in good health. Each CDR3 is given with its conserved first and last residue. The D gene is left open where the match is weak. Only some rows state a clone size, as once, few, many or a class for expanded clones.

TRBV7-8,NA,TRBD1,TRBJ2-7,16,CASSFRQGPISYEQYF,TGTGCCAGCAGCTTCCGACAGGGTCCGATCTCCTACGAGCAGTACTTC
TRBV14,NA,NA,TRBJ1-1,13,CASSQVTGARAFF,TGTGCCAGCAGCCAAGTAACGGGGGCTAGGGCTTTCTTT
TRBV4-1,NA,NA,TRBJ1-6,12,CASSFRDSPLHF,TGCGCCAGCAGTTTCAGGGATTCACCCCTCCACTTT
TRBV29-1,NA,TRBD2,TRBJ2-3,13,CSVEWGRGDTQYF,TGCAGCGTTGAGTGGGGGAGGGGAGATACGCAGTATTTT
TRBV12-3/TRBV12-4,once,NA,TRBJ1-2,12,CASSLVRGGYTF,TGTGCCAGCAGTTTAGTCCGGGGTGGCTACACCTTC
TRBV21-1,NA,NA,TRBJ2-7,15,CASSKVGTEIYEQYF,TGTGCCAGCAGCAAAGTCGGGACAGAAATCTACGAGCAGTACTTC
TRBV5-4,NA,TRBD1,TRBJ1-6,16,CASSARTGLGNSPLHF,TGTGCCAGCAGCGCGAGGACAGGGCTCGGGAATTCACCCCTCCACTTT
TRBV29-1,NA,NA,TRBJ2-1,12,CSVLRGGNEQFF,TGCAGCGTACTCAGGGGGGGGAATGAGCAGTTCTTC
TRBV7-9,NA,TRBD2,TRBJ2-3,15,CASSLGTISTDTQYF,TGTGCCAGCAGCCTCGGGACTATAAGCACAGATACGCAGTATTTT
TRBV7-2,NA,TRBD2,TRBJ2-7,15,CASSFSAGGPYEQYF,TGTGCCAGCAGCTTTTCAGCGGGGGGGCCCTACGAGCAGTACTTC
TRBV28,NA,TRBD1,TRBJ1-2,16,CASSRTRDRRRDGYTF,TGTGCCAGCAGTCGTACCAGGGACAGGAGGAGGGATGGCTACACCTTC
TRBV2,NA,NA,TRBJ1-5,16,CASSEDRHGGNQPQHF,TGTGCCAGCAGCGAAGACCGACACGGGGGCAATCAGCCCCAGCATTTT
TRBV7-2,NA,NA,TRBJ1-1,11,CASSPGTEAFF,TGTGCCAGCAGCCCGGGCACTGAAGCTTTCTTT
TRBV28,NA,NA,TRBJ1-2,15,CASSFGGLSNYGYTF,TGTGCCAGCAGTTTCGGGGGGCTTTCTAACTATGGCTACACCTTC
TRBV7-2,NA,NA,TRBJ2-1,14,CASSGGPSYNEQFF,TGTGCCAGCAGCGGGGGCCCCTCCTACAATGAGCAGTTCTTC
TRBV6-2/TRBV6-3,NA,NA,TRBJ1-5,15,CASSYGRDFGQPQHF,TGTGCCAGCAGTTACGGAAGAGACTTCGGTCAGCCCCAGCATTTT
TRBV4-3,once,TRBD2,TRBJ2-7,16,CASSQGTSGGSYEQYF,TGCGCCAGCAGCCAAGGGACTAGCGGGGGTTCCTACGAGCAGTACTTC
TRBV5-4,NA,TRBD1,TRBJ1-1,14,CASGKQGLNTEAFF,TGTGCCAGCGGGAAACAGGGGTTGAACACTGAAGCTTTCTTT
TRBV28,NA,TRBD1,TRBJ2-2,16,CASILQGAQGTGELFF,TGTGCCAGCATTTTACAGGGGGCGCAGGGCACCGGGGAGCTGTTTTTT
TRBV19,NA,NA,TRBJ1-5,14,CASSIVGRNQPQHF,TGTGCCAGTAGTATAGTCGGACGGAATCAGCCCCAGCATTTT
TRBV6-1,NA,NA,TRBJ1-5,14,CASSEGGSNQPQHF,TGTGCCAGCAGTGAAGGAGGGAGCAATCAGCCCCAGCATTTT
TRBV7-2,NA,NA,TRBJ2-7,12,CASSTTPTGQYF,TGTGCCAGCAGCACAACCCCGACGGGGCAGTACTTC
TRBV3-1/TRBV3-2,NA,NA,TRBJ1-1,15,CASSQAGGLGTEAFF,TGTGCCAGCAGCCAAGCTGGGGGCCTGGGTACTGAAGCTTTCTTT
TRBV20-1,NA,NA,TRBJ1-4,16,CSASFSQGATNEKLFF,TGCAGTGCTAGTTTCTCCCAGGGAGCAACTAATGAAAAACTGTTTTTT
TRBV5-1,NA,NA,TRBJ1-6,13,CASSFDENSPLHF,TGCGCCAGCAGCTTCGACGAGAACTCACCCCTCCACTTT
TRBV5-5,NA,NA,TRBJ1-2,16,CASSLGAGSGAYGYTF,TGTGCCAGCAGCTTGGGGGCAGGGTCGGGTGCCTATGGCTACACCTTC
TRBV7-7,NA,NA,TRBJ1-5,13,CASAKELGQPQHF,TGTGCTAGCGCCAAGGAATTGGGGCAGCCCCAGCATTTT
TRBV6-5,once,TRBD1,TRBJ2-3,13,CASRPGGPDTQYF,TGTGCCAGCAGACCAGGGGGCCCAGATACGCAGTATTTT
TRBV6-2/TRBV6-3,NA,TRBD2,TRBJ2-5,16,CASSRLAVPKGETQYF,TGTGCCAGCAGTAGACTAGCGGTTCCCAAAGGGGAGACCCAGTACTTC
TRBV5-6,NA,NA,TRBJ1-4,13,CASSFLGNEKLFF,TGTGCCAGCAGCTTTCTGGGTAATGAAAAACTGTTTTTT
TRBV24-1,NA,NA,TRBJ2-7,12,CATSPRSGEQYF,TGTGCCACCAGTCCTAGAAGTGGCGAGCAGTACTTC
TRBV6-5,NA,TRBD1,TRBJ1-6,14,CASTMTGLTSPLHF,TGTGCCAGCACCATGACAGGGCTCACATCACCCCTCCACTTT